Included here is one T cell receptor (beta chain) sequence, with context. In the authors' workflow: Scientists estimated how many nucleated cells there were by amplifying reference gene primers. Data came from immunoSEQ multiplex PCR; TCRdb stores just in-frame clones and leaves some out. V and J calls and clone size are as listed in that table; D and trimming were resolved from the DNA. This sample carries 230,000 or so clones, roughly 90% of them seen once, and the ten largest clones take about 2%. The data were obtained in a study of blood T cell repertoires in COVID-19. Seattle patient enrollment occurred during active infection, with longitudinal follow-up thereafter. Germline-derived CDR1 and CDR2 are SNHLY and FYNNEI. V trimming: 8 bases; J trimming: 2 bases; junction bases outside the gene matches: 10. The CDR3 is made up of 15 amino acids.

Sequenced sample: peripheral blood. The clonotype comes from an older woman with COVID-19, enrolled during active disease. The chain carries TRBV2 and TRBJ2-7, with TRBD2 matching over 9 bases. CDR3 loop: CASGLRAGGTYEQYF. CDR3 nucleotides: TGTGCCAGCGGACTGAGAGCGGGGGGCACCTACGAGCAGTACTTC.